A single sample is the source of the 22 T cell receptor beta chains below, sequenced in a study of identical twins listed by TCRdb under 2016. Library creation used 5' RACE. Sequenced using an Illumina HiSeq 2000. TCRdb itself trimmed the public reads at Q25 with fastp, ran MiXCR and retained productive beta chains. Entries that share a CDR3 protein sequence are merged under the most common genes and DNA. Within this sample are about 530,000 distinct CDR3 sequences, with under 25% of them counted one time only. Around 0.5% of the sample is taken by the ten largest. The same sample was also used in a study of yellow fever vaccine responses in identical twins.

The sequenced material came from CD4+ T cells sorted from blood. These receptor sequences come from a woman younger than 30 in good health.

The chain links TRBV25-1 to TRBJ2-2; D perhaps matches TRBD2 (6 bases). In germline, CDR1 is MGHDK, CDR2 SYGVNS. Trimming cost V 3 bases and J 5 bases, with 13 bases left between them. The CDR3 is made up of 15 amino acids. CDR3 residues: CASSERRGLTGELFF. The CDR3 coding sequence is TGTGCCAGCAGTGAGCGGAGGGGCTTGACCGGGGAGCTGTTTTTT.

This clonotype has a count of ten or more. The CDR3, as DNA: TGCGCCAGCAGCCCTACGACGAATGAGCAGTTCTTC. Translation gives CASSPTTNEQFF. The V call is TRBV5-1, the J call TRBJ2-1; no firm D call. CDR3 length: 12 residues. The V end was cut by 4 bases, the J end by 7 bases, with 9 bases between. Germline CDR1 reads SGHRS; CDR2 reads YFSETQ.

The chain recombines TRBV4-2 with TRBJ2-2, with 12 bases aligning to TRBD2. Germline-derived CDR1 and CDR2 are LGHNA and YNFKEQ. The V and J ends lost 3 bases and 4 bases, in that order; junction bases with no gene match: 6. This CDR3 spans 17 amino acids. Written as DNA, the CDR3 is TGTGCCAGCAGCCACGGACTAGCGGGGACGGGCACCGGGGAGCTGTTTTTT. This translates into CASSHGLAGTGTGELFF.

This clonotype has only a few counts. The genes are TRBV5-6 and TRBJ2-1; 8 nucleotides align to TRBD2. The junction had 5 bases not matched to a gene; V was cut back by 4 bases and J by 5 bases. Germline V CDR1 and CDR2: SGHDT, YYEEEE. The CDR3 has 14 residues. CDR3 nucleotide sequence: TGTGCCAGCAGCCCGGGGGGGGATGACAATGAGCAGTTCTTC. It yields the protein CASSPGGDDNEQFF.

There are many counts of this clonotype. The CDR3 spells CASSPRLGHEQYF. The CDR3 DNA follows: TGTGCCAGCAGTCCACGACTCGGCCACGAGCAGTACTTC. The chain employs TRBV12-3 or TRBV12-4 and TRBJ2-7; D unclear. V was cut by 5 bases and J by 5 bases, with 13 bases left in between. The CDR3 length is 13 residues.

This sequence joins TRBV20-1 and TRBJ2-1; 8 bases agree with TRBD1. The CDR3 length is 15 residues. The V gene end was trimmed by 6 bases and the J gene end by 7 bases; junction bases not matched to a gene: 14. Germline CDR1 and CDR2: DFQATT and SNEGSKA (reference sequence). CDR3 nucleotides: TGCAGTGCGGCACGCCCCGGGACAGGCAGGAATGAGCAGTTCTTC. It yields the protein CSAARPGTGRNEQFF.

The table lists this clonotype with a few counts. This sequence joins TRBV28 and TRBJ2-3, with 12 bases aligning to TRBD1. This CDR3 region has 16 residues. Germline values: CDR1 MDHEN, CDR2 SYDVKM. V gave up 7 bases and J gave up 4 bases; unmatched junction bases: 9. CDR3 nucleotides: TGTGCCAGCACCTTGTCCGGGACAGGGGGCGCAGATACGCAGTATTTT. Amino acid sequence: CASTLSGTGGADTQYF.

V and J are TRBV20-1 and TRBJ2-7; TRBD2 is a possible D gene (5 bases). The CDR3 length is 14 residues. Trimming took off 3 bases at V and 0 bases at J, with 12 bases between the two ends. Germline V CDR1 and CDR2: DFQATT, SNEGSKA (reference sequence). The CDR3 protein is CSASPGGSSYEQYF. CDR3 DNA sequence: TGCAGTGCTAGTCCTGGAGGCTCCTCCTACGAGCAGTACTTC.

V and J are TRBV4-1 and TRBJ2-7; D ambiguous. CDR1 is MGHRA and CDR2 is YSYEKL in the germline V gene. The CDR3 spans 15 residues. V lost 0 bases and J 2 bases, leaving 11 bases between the germline ends. The CDR3 DNA follows: TGCGCCAGCAGCCAAGAAGGTTCCACTACCTACGAGCAGTACTTC. Its translation is CASSQEGSTTYEQYF.

This clonotype came up a few times. The chain combines TRBV24-1 with TRBJ2-3, with TRBD1 identical over 7 bases. The CDR3 is 16 amino acids. V gave up 4 bases and J gave up 6 bases; unmatched junction bases: 12. The germline CDR1 and CDR2 sequences are KGHDR and SFDVKD. The CDR3 DNA sequence: TGTGCCACCAGTGAGACAAAGACAGGGTTAAGTGATACGCAGTATTTT. It specifies CATSETKTGLSDTQYF.

The chain has TRBV20-1 and TRBJ2-7; 9 bases are shared with TRBD1. This CDR3 is built from 14 residues. V shed 1 base and J 1 base; nucleotides not matched to a gene: 2. CDR1 and CDR2 (germline): DFQATT, SNEGSKA (reference sequence). In nucleotides, the CDR3 is TGCAGTGCTAGAGCCGGGACAGGGTCCTACGAGCAGTACGTC. As protein: CSARAGTGSYEQYV.

The chain joins TRBV5-1 to TRBJ2-2, with 7 positions matching TRBD1. The germline V gene encodes CDR1 SGHRS and CDR2 YFSETQ. The ends lost 0 bases at V and 2 bases at J; junction bases unmatched: 4. This CDR3 has 16 amino acids. The CDR3 nucleotides are TGCGCCAGCAGCTTGGGAGAGGGGGCAAACACCGGGGAGCTGTTTTTT. Encoded protein: CASSLGEGANTGELFF.

This clonotype was observed a few times. This chain connects TRBV7-6 to TRBJ2-5, with 15 bases fitting TRBD2. CDR3 length: 18 residues. Germline values: CDR1 SGHVS, CDR2 FNYEAQ. The junction had 8 bases not matched to a gene; V was cut back by 5 bases and J by 1 base. The CDR3 bases are TGTGCCAGCAGCCAGGGGACTAGCGGGGGGACGACCCAAGAGACCCAGTACTTC. This gives the protein CASSQGTSGGTTQETQYF.

The gene calls are TRBV4-1 and TRBJ1-2; D not certain. Trimming removed 0 bases at V and 2 bases at J, with 13 bases between. This CDR3 comprises 16 residues. In germline, CDR1 is MGHRA, CDR2 YSYEKL. The CDR3 nucleotides read TGCGCCAGCAGCCAAGAAGGCCGAATCCCAAACTATGGCTACACCTTC. It is translated as CASSQEGRIPNYGYTF.

There are a few counts of this clonotype. The chain combines TRBV4-2 with TRBJ2-7; D is unclear. V dropped 3 bases and J dropped 3 bases, with 9 bases sitting between them. Germline CDR1 reads LGHNA; CDR2 reads YNFKEQ. The CDR3 runs to 13 residues. DNA of the CDR3: TGTGCCAGCAGCCAGGTCCTAGACTACGAGCAGTACTTC. Protein sequence: CASSQVLDYEQYF.

This rearrangement joins TRBV7-8 to TRBJ1-1; no clear D gene. V dropped 1 base and J dropped 8 bases, with 14 bases sitting between them. Germline V lookup: CDR1 SGHVS, CDR2 FQNEAQ. This CDR3 spans 14 amino acids. CDR3 nucleotide sequence: TGTGCCAGCAGCTTAGTGAGAGAGACCCAAGAAGCTTTCTTT. This codes for CASSLVRETQEAFF.

The genes are TRBV28 and TRBJ2-7, with 9 bases aligning to TRBD1. The CDR3 runs 13 residues. V lost 5 bases to trimming and J lost 6 bases; unmatched junction nucleotides: 5. Per germline, CDR1 MDHEN and CDR2 SYDVKM. The CDR3 nucleotides are TGTGCCAGCAGTGCCGGACAGGGGCTCGAGCAGTACTTC. It codes for CASSAGQGLEQYF.

The J gene is TRBJ2-2, the V gene TRBV20-1; D assignment may be TRBD1 or TRBD2 (6 bases each). Looked up from germline, CDR1 is DFQATT and CDR2 is SNEGSKA (reference sequence). The CDR3 length is 15 residues. Trimming cost V 6 bases and J 1 base, with 15 bases left between them. DNA of the CDR3: TGCAGTGCAAGGAGGGCAGGGGAGAACACCGGGGAGCTGTTTTTT. It translates to CSARRAGENTGELFF.

The chain is built from TRBV10-3 and TRBJ2-5, with D tentatively TRBD2 (5 bases). Per germline, CDR1 ENHRY and CDR2 SYGVKD. The V end was cut by 7 bases, the J end by 5 bases, with 14 bases between. This CDR3 is built from 13 residues. CDR3 sequence: CAITRSREETQYF. The CDR3 bases are TGTGCCATCACCAGGTCAAGGGAGGAGACCCAGTACTTC.

The genes are TRBV2 and TRBJ2-1, with D possibly matching TRBD1 (5 bases). CDR3 length equals 18 residues. Trimming took off 6 bases at V and 3 bases at J, with 24 bases between the two ends. CDR1 is SNHLY, CDR2 FYNNEI, per germline. CDR3 loop: CASRTSVGAVPFYNEQFF. In DNA, the CDR3 is TGTGCCAGCAGGACATCGGTAGGGGCGGTCCCGTTCTACAATGAGCAGTTCTTC.

In this sample, this clonotype turned up a few times. The CDR3 protein is CSVAYTQGNTEAFF. CDR3 nucleotide sequence: TGCAGCGTTGCCTATACTCAGGGAAACACTGAAGCTTTCTTT. This chain joins TRBV29-1 and TRBJ1-1; weak D call: TRBD1 (5 bases). CDR1 is SQVTM and CDR2 is ANQGSEA in the germline V gene. The CDR3 contains 14 residues. V was trimmed by 4 bases and J by 2 bases, leaving 14 bases between them.

The chain employs TRBV20-1 and TRBJ1-2, with D unclear. Germline V gene sequence: CDR1 DFQATT, CDR2 SNEGSKA (reference sequence). The CDR3 has 12 residues. V shed 5 bases and J shed 0 bases, with 7 bases lying between them. In nucleotides, the CDR3 is TGCAGTGCTTCGCCAGCTAACTATGGCTACACCTTC. This gives the protein CSASPANYGYTF.